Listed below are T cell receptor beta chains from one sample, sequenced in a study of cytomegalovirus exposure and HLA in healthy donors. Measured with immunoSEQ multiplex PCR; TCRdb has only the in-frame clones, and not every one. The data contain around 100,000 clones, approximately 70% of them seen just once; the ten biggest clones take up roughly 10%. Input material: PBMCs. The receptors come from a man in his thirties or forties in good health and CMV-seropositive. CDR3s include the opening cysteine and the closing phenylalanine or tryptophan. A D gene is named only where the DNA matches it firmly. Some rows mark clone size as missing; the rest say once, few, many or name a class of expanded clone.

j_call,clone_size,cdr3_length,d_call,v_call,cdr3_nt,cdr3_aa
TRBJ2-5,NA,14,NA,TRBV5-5,TGTGCCAGCAGCCCGACACACAACCAAGAGACCCAGTACTTC,CASSPTHNQETQYF
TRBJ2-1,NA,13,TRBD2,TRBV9,TGTGCCAGCGGGGGGGACGATTACAATGAGCAGTTCTTC,CASGGDDYNEQFF
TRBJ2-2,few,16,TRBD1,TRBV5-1,TGCGCCAGCAGCTTGGAAGGACAGGGGGGGACCGGGGAGCTGTTTTTT,CASSLEGQGGTGELFF
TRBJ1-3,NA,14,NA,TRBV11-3,TGTGCCAGCAGCTTAGACGGTTCCGGAAACACCATATATTTT,CASSLDGSGNTIYF
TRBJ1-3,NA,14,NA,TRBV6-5,TGTGCCACGTCGAGGTCCAGCTCTGGAAACACCATATATTTT,CATSRSSSGNTIYF
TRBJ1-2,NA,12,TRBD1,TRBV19,TGTGCCAGTACCCGGGACAGATATGGCTACACCTTC,CASTRDRYGYTF
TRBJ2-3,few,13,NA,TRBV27,TGTGCCAGCAGTATCTCTCCCACAGATACGCAGTATTTT,CASSISPTDTQYF
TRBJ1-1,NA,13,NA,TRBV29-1,TGCAGCGGACGAACAGGAAGCGAGCCCAAAGCTTTCTTT,CSGRTGSEPKAFF
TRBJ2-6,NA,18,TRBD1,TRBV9,TGTGCCAGCAGCGTAGGTGCTGGGACAGGGTCTGGGGCCAACGTCCTGACTTTC,CASSVGAGTGSGANVLTF
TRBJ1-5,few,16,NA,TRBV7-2,TGTGCCAGCAGCTTAGGAGGTAGCGGTAGCAATCAGCCCCAGCATTTT,CASSLGGSGSNQPQHF
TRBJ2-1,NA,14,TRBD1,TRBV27,TGTGCCAGCAAGACAGGGGGATTCGGGAATGAGCAGTTCTTC,CASKTGGFGNEQFF
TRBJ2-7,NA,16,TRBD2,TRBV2,TGTGCCAGCAGTGAAGTCACTAGCGGGGGGGCCTACGAGCAGTACTTC,CASSEVTSGGAYEQYF
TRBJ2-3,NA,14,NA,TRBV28,TGTGCCAGCAGTTTAAAGGGGAGCACAGATACGCAGTATTTT,CASSLKGSTDTQYF
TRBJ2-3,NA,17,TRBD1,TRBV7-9,TGTGCCAGCAGCTTAGTGACGGGGACAGGGGGCACAGATACGCAGTATTTT,CASSLVTGTGGTDTQYF
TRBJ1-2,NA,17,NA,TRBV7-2,TGTGCCAGCAGCTTAGCGCCAGGGTCCAAGGGGCTGTATGGCTACACCTTC,CASSLAPGSKGLYGYTF
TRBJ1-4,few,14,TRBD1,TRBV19,TGTGCCAGTAGTATACTGGGACAGGGGGAAAAACTGTTTTTT,CASSILGQGEKLFF
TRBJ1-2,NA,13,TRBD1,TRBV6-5,TGTGCCAGCAGTGGGGGACAGGTCTATGGCTACACCTTC,CASSGGQVYGYTF
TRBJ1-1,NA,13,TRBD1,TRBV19,TGTGCCAGTAGTTCGCCGGGACAGGGTAAAGCTTTCTTT,CASSSPGQGKAFF
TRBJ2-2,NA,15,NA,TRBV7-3,TGTGCCAGCAGCTTAACGGGCCAGAACACCGGGGAGCTGTTTTTT,CASSLTGQNTGELFF
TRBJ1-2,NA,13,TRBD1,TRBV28,TGTGCCAGCACCCTACAGGGGAACTATGGCTACACCTTC,CASTLQGNYGYTF
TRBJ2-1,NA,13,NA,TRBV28,TGTGCCAGCGGCACGCGGTCTTACAATGAGCAGTTCTTC,CASGTRSYNEQFF
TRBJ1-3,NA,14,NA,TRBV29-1,TGCAGCGTTGCCGGCCGAGGGGGGGGCAACACCATATATTTT,CSVAGRGGGNTIYF
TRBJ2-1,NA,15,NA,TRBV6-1,TGTGCCAGCAGTGACCGGGCGGGGAACTACAATGAGCAGCTCTTC,CASSDRAGNYNEQLF
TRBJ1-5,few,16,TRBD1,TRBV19,TGTGCCAGTAGTTCCTTATTAGGGGGCGGATATCAGCCCCAGCATTTT,CASSSLLGGGYQPQHF
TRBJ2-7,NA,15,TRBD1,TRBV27,TGTGCCAGCAGTTTATCGACAGGGCGAACCTACGAGCAGTACTTC,CASSLSTGRTYEQYF
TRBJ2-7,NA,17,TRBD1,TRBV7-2,TGTGCCAGCAGCTCCAGTGCAGGGGGCCCCCCCCTATACGAGCAGTACTTC,CASSSSAGGPPLYEQYF
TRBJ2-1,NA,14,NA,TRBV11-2,TGTGCCAGCAGCTTAGTTGCGGATGACAATGAGCAGTTCTTC,CASSLVADDNEQFF
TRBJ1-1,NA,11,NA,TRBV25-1,TGTGCCAGTCTCAGGAACACTGAAGCTTTCTTT,CASLRNTEAFF
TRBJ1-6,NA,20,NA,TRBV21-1,TGTGCCAGCAGCAAAGTCCCTGTTGGACAGTGGGGCATGGTGAATTCACCCCTCCACTTT,CASSKVPVGQWGMVNSPLHF
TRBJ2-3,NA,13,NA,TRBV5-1,TGCGCCAGCAGCTGGGGGGAGGCAGATACGCAGTATTTT,CASSWGEADTQYF
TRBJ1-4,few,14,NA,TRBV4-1,TGCGCCAGCAGCCAAGTCCCGTTGAATGAAAAACTGTTTTTT,CASSQVPLNEKLFF
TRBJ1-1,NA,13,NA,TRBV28,TGTGCCAGCAGTACCGAGGCGAACACTGAAGCTTTCTTT,CASSTEANTEAFF
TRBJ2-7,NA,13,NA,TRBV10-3,TGTGCCATTCGTCCCAGGGCTAGAGACGAGCAGTACTTC,CAIRPRARDEQYF
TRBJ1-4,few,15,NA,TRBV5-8,TGTGCCAGCACCCTGGACACTTCAACTAATGAAAAACTGTTTTTT,CASTLDTSTNEKLFF
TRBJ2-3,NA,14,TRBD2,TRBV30,TGTGCCTGGAGTGTACGACTAGCGGGAGATACGCAGTATTTT,CAWSVRLAGDTQYF
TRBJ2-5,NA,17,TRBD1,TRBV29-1,TGCAGCGTTGGGGGGACAGGGGACCCCCAAGGTGCGGAGACCCAGTACTTC,CSVGGTGDPQGAETQYF
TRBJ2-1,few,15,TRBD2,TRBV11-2,TGTGCCAGCAGCTTACCGGGACTAGCTAGGAATGAGCAGTTCTTC,CASSLPGLARNEQFF
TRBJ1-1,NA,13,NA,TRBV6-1,TGTGCCAGCAGTGTGGAAACGGGGACTGAAGCTTTCTTT,CASSVETGTEAFF
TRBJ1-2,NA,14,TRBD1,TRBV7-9,TGTGCCAGCAGCTTAGGGACAGGGACCTATGGCTACACCTTC,CASSLGTGTYGYTF
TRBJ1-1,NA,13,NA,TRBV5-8,TGTGCCAGCAACTGGGGCAGCTATACTGAAGCTTTCTTT,CASNWGSYTEAFF
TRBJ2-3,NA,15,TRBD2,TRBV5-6,TGTGCCACCCGAGGAGGCGGGAGGGGGGGAGATACGCAGTATTTT,CATRGGGRGGDTQYF
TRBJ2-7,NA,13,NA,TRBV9,TGTGCCAGCAGCCCTCGACAGGTCTCCGAGCAGTACTTC,CASSPRQVSEQYF
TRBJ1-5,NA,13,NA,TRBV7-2,TGTGCCAGCAGCTATTCGTGGAGGGAGCCCCAGCATTTT,CASSYSWREPQHF
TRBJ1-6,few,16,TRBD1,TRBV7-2,TGTGCCAGCAGCTCCAGACAGGGGAACTATAATTCACCCCTCCACTTT,CASSSRQGNYNSPLHF
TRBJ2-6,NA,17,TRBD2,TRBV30,TGTGCCTGGAGGTGGGGAGGGCGCAACTCTGGGGCCAACGTCCTGACTTTC,CAWRWGGRNSGANVLTF
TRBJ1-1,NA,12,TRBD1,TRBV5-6,TGTGCCAGCAGCGGACAGGGTGCTGAAGCTTTCTTT,CASSGQGAEAFF
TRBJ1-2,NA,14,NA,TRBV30,TGTGCCTGGAGTGTACAGGGCTGGGGCTATGGCTACACCTTC,CAWSVQGWGYGYTF
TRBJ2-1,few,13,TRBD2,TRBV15,TGTGCCACCAGCCAGCGGGAGCGTAATGAGCAGTTCTTC,CATSQRERNEQFF
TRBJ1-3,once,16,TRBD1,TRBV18,TGTGCCAGCTCACCAAAACAGGGGTCCTCTGGAAACACCATATATTTT,CASSPKQGSSGNTIYF
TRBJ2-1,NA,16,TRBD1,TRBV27,TGTGCCAGCAGTTTTTCCCAGGGGGTGATCTACAATGAGCAGTTCTTC,CASSFSQGVIYNEQFF
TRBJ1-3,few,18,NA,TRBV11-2,TGTGCCAGCAGCTTACTGGCCCAGGCAGGCCCCTCTGGAAACACCATATATTTT,CASSLLAQAGPSGNTIYF
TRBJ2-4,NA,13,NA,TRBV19,TGTGCCAGTAGTATAGGGGGCAGGAACATTCAGTACTTC,CASSIGGRNIQYF
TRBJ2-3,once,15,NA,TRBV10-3,TGTGCCATCCTCGGGGGGACAAGTAGCACAGATACGCAGTATTTT,CAILGGTSSTDTQYF
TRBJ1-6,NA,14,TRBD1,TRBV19,TGTGCCAGTAATGGAGGGACAGATAATTCACCCCTCCACTTT,CASNGGTDNSPLHF
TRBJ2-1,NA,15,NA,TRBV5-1,TGCGCCAGCAGCGCGGGTCCCGAGGTTACGAATGAGCAGTTCTTC,CASSAGPEVTNEQFF
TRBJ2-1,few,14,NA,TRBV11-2,TGTGCCAGCAGCTTGAACGGGGGAGGCAATGAGCAGTTCTTC,CASSLNGGGNEQFF
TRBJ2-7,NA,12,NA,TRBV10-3,TGTGCCATCAAGAACAGAGCCTACGAGCAGTACTTC,CAIKNRAYEQYF
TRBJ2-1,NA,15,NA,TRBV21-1,TGTGCCAGCAGCAACACGAGCGGGAGTGGCTATGAGCAGTTCTTC,CASSNTSGSGYEQFF
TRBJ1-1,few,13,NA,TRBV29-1,TGCAGCACGGTACAGAGTCGGAACACTGAAGCTTTCTTT,CSTVQSRNTEAFF
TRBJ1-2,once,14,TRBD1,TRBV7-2,TGTGCCAGCAGACTACAGGGGCGCGGATATGGCTACACCTTC,CASRLQGRGYGYTF